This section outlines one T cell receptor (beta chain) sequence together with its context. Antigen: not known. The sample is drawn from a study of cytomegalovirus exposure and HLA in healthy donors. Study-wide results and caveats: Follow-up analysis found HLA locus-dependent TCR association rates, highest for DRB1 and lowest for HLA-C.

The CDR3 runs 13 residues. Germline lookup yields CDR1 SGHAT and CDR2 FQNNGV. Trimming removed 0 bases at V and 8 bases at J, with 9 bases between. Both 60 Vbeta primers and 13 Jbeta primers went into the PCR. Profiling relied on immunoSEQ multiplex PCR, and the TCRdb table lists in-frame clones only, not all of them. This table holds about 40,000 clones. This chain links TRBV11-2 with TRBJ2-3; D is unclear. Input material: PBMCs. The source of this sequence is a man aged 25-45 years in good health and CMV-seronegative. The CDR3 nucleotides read TGTGCCAGCAGCTTAGATCAACGGAGTACGCAGTATTTT. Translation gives CASSLDQRSTQYF.